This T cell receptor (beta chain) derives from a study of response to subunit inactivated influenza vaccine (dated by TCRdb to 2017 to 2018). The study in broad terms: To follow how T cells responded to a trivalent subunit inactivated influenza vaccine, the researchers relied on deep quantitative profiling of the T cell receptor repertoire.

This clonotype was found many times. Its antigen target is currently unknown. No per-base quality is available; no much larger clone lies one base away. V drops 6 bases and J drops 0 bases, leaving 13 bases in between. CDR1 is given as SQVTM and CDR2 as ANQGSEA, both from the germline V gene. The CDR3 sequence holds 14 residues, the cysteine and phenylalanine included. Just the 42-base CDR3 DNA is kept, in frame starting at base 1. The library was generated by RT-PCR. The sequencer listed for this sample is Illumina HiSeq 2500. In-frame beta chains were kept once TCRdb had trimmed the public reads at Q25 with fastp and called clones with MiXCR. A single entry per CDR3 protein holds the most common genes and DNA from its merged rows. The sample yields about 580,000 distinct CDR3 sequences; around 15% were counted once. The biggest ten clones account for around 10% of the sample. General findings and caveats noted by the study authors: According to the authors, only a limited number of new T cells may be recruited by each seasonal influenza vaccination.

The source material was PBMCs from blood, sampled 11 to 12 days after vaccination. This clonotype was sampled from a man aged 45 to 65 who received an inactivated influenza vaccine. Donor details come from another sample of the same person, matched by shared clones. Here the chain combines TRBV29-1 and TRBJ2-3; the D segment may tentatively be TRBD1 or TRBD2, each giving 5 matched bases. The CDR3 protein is CSVGTATSTDTQYF. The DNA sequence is TGCAGCGTCGGGACGGCAACTAGCACAGATACGCAGTATTTT.